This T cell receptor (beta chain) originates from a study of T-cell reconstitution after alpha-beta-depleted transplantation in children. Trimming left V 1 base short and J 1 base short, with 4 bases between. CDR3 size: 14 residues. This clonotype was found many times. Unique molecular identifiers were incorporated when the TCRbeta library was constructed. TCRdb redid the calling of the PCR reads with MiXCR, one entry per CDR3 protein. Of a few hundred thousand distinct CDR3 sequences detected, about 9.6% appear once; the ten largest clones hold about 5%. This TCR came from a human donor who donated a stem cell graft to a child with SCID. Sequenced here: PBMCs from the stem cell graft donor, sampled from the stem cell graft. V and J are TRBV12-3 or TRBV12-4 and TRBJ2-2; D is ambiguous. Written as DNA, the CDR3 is TGTGCCAGCAGTTTAGTGCAGAACACCGGGGAGCTGTTTTTT. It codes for CASSLVQNTGELFF.